Listed here are 9 T cell receptor beta chains from one sample, sequenced in a study of cytomegalovirus exposure and HLA in healthy donors (dated by TCRdb to the late 2010s). Library preparation was by the immunoSEQ multiplex PCR assay. For the multiplex PCR, a mixture combining 60 forward primers for TCR Vbeta segments and 13 reverse primers for TCR Jbeta segments was used. Sourced from immuneACCESS, this table was stored by TCRdb with only in-frame sequences that have V and J called. A share of the clones is absent; for the studies checked, an unresolved V gene accounts for under half, and the remainder has no known explanation. In all, the sample holds 80,000 or so clones, and 75% of those were seen once. The leading ten clones occupy 7.2% of the sample. The sequenced sample was PBMCs. The receptor source for this set is a woman in her 40s in good health and CMV-seronegative.

The chain combines TRBV6-1 with TRBJ1-2; tentatively, D is TRBD1 (6 bases). This CDR3 has 13 amino acids. CDR1 is MNHNS and CDR2 is SASEGT in the germline V gene. V was clipped by 2 bases and J by 8 bases, with 12 bases between them. The CDR3 coding sequence is TGTGCCAGCAGTGAAAGGGAGGGGGGCGGCTACACCTTC. It translates to CASSEREGGGYTF.

This clone turned up a few times. The rearrangement uses TRBV7-9 and TRBJ2-5, with D maybe TRBD1 (6 bases). Trimming took off 1 base at V and 2 bases at J, with 11 bases between the two ends. The CDR3 totals 15 residues. Per the germline V gene, CDR1 is SEHNR and CDR2 is FQNEAQ (reference sequence). CDR3 region: CASSLGATGQETQYF. In DNA, the CDR3 is TGTGCCAGCAGCTTAGGAGCCACAGGGCAAGAGACCCAGTACTTC.

This chain joins TRBV7-6 and TRBJ2-3; D is possibly TRBD2 (5 bases). From germline, CDR1 is SGHVS and CDR2 FNYEAQ. CDR3 length: 14 amino acids. Trimming stripped 2 bases from V and 1 base from J, with 7 bases between. CDR3 residues: CASSLLEGTDTQYF. In DNA form, the CDR3 reads TGTGCCAGCAGCTTATTGGAGGGCACAGATACGCAGTATTTT. The full variable domain, rest sourced from reference TRBV7-6 and TRBJ2-3, is GAGVSQSPRYKVTKRGQDVALRCDPISGHVSLYWYRQALGQGPEFLTYFNYEAQQDKSGLPNDRFSAERPEGSISTLTIQRTEQRDSAMYRCASSLLEGTDTQYFGPGTRLTVL.

This clone was counted a few times. The chain joins TRBV5-4 to TRBJ1-6, with D perhaps TRBD1 (5 bases). This CDR3 contains 12 residues. Germline V lookup: CDR1 SGHNT, CDR2 YYREEE (reference sequence). The V end lost 0 bases, the J end lost 13 bases, and 8 bases lay between the germline ends. In DNA form, the CDR3 reads TGTGCCAGCAGCTTGGTTGGGACTCCCCTCCACTTT. It specifies CASSLVGTPLHF. Combining the CDR3 with reference TRBV5-4 and TRBJ1-6 gives the whole variable domain ETGVTQSPTHLIKTRGQQVTLRCSSQSGHNTVSWYQQALGQGPQFIFQYYREEENGRGNFPPRFSGLQFPNYSSELNVNALELDDSALYLCASSLVGTPLHFGNGTRLTVT.

The chain has TRBV28 and TRBJ1-5; TRBD1 is a possible D gene (5 bases). The CDR3 is 15 residues long. Trimming cost V 6 bases and J 6 bases, with 18 bases left between them. From germline, CDR1 is MDHEN and CDR2 SYDVKM. CDR3 sequence (DNA): TGTGCCAGCAGCCCCCCCGGGGAGGGGAGTCAGCCCCAGCATTTT. It specifies CASSPPGEGSQPQHF.

V is TRBV4-2 and J is TRBJ2-1, with D tentatively TRBD1 (6 bases). V was trimmed by 4 bases and J by 6 bases, leaving 16 bases between them. From germline, CDR1 is LGHNA and CDR2 YNFKEQ. CDR3 size: 15 residues. CDR3 sequence: CASSRNAGRGNEQFF. The CDR3 DNA reads TGTGCCAGCAGCCGGAACGCGGGCAGGGGCAATGAGCAGTTCTTC.

V gene TRBV5-4 combines with J gene TRBJ1-2, with 9 bases identical to TRBD1. Germline CDR1 reads SGHNT; CDR2 reads YYREEE (reference sequence). This CDR3 has 17 amino acids. V lost 5 bases and J lost 7; bases outside the gene matches: 18. CDR3 loop: CASRSHTGGVSIGGYTF. In DNA, the CDR3 is TGTGCCAGCAGATCGCATACAGGGGGCGTATCAATTGGTGGCTACACCTTC.

This clone has more than one count but fewer than ten. The chain carries TRBV2 and TRBJ2-4, with D possibly being TRBD2 (5 bases). V lost 2 bases, J lost 0 bases, and 14 bases lay in between. CDR1 is SNHLY and CDR2 is FYNNEI in the germline V gene. The CDR3 has 17 residues. The CDR3, as DNA: TGTGCCAGCAGTGAAAAGGCAGAGCGGCTAGCCAAAAACATTCAGTACTTC. It specifies CASSEKAERLAKNIQYF.

The V call is TRBV28, the J call TRBJ2-7; 9 nucleotides align to TRBD2. Germline V gives CDR1 MDHEN, CDR2 SYDVKM. CDR3 length: 15 residues. Trimming took 5 bases from V and 5 from J; bases not matched to a gene: 10. The CDR3, as DNA: TGTGCCAGCAGTGCACGTAGCGGGAGTCTCCACGAGCAGTACTTC. Its protein is CASSARSGSLHEQYF.